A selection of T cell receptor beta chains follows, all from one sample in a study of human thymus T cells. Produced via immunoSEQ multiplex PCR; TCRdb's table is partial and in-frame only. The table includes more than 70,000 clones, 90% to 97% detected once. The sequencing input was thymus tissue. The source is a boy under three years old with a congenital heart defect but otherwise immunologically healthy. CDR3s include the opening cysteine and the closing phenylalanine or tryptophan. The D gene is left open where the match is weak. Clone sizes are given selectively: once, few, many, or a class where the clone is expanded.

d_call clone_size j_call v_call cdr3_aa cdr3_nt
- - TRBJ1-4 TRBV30 CAWSVRGGGDEKLFF TGTGCCTGGAGTGTAAGGGGAGGGGGGGATGAAAAACTGTTTTTT
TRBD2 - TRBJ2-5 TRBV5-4 CASSSGLDQETQYF TGTGCCAGCAGCTCAGGACTAGACCAAGAGACCCAGTACTTC
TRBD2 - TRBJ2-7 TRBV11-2 CASGLAGDRSYEQYF TGTGCCAGCGGCCTAGCGGGAGACCGCTCCTACGAGCAGTACTTC
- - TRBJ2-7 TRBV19 CASSIRARPYEQYF TGTGCCAGTAGTATTCGGGCCAGACCCTACGAGCAGTACTTC
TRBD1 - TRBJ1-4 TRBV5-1 CASSGRGLLREKLFF TGCGCCAGCAGTGGGAGGGGGCTTCTCCGGGAAAAACTGTTTTTT
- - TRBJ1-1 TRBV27 CATKPGTFMNTEAFF TGTGCCACTAAACCAGGGACGTTCATGAACACTGAAGCTTTCTTT
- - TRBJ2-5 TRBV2 CASATGARETQYF TGTGCCAGCGCTACGGGGGCCCGGGAGACCCAGTACTTC
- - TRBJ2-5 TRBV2 CASSEEGREGGVGEIQYF TGTGCCAGCAGTGAAGAGGGGAGGGAGGGGGGAGTTGGTGAGATCCAGTACTTC
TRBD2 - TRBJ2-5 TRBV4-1 CASSQDLGGRSQETQYF TGCGCCAGCAGCCAAGATCTGGGCGGGAGGAGCCAAGAGACCCAGTACTTC
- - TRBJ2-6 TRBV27 CASSLLSQGIEANVLTF TGTGCCAGCAGTTTATTAAGTCAGGGGATTGAGGCCAACGTCCTGACTTTC
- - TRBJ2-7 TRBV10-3 CAISEVGYEQYF TGTGCCATCAGTGAGGTGGGGTACGAGCAGTACTTC
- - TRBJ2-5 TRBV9 CASSVGAGETQYF TGTGCCAGCAGCGTAGGGGCGGGGGAGACCCAGTACTTC
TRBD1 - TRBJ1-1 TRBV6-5 CASSYLGGLRTEAFF TGTGCCAGCAGTTACTTAGGGGGCTTGAGGACTGAAGCTTTCTTT
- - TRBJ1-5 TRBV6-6 CASSYIWGHQPQHF TGTGCCAGCAGTTATATCTGGGGGCATCAGCCCCAGCATTTT
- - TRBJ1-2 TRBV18 CASSLVSYGYTF TGTGCCAGCTCCCTGGTGAGCTATGGCTACACCTTC
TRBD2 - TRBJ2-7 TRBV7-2 CASSLIPREYDEQYF TGTGCCAGCAGCTTAATCCCGCGGGAGTATGACGAGCAGTACTTC
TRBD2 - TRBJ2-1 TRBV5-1 CASSFSGYSSGGRYYNEQFF TGCGCCAGCAGTTTTTCAGGTTACTCTAGCGGTGGGAGGTACTACAATGAGCAGTTCTTC
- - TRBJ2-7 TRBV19 CASSHEETTYEQYF TGTGCCAGTAGTCACGAGGAGACGACCTACGAGCAGTACTTC
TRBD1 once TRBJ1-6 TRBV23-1 CASILHPRGLNSPLHF TGCGCCAGCATCCTCCACCCCAGGGGGCTTAATTCACCCCTCCACTTT
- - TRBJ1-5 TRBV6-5 CASSKQGTNQPQHF TGTGCCAGCAGTAAACAGGGCACCAATCAGCCCCAGCATTTT
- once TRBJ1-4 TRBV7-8 CASSLGRGTGKLFF TGTGCCAGCAGCTTAGGCAGGGGCACGGGGAAACTGTTTTTT
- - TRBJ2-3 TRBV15 CATSRGAADTQYF TGTGCCACCAGCAGGGGGGCGGCAGATACGCAGTATTTT